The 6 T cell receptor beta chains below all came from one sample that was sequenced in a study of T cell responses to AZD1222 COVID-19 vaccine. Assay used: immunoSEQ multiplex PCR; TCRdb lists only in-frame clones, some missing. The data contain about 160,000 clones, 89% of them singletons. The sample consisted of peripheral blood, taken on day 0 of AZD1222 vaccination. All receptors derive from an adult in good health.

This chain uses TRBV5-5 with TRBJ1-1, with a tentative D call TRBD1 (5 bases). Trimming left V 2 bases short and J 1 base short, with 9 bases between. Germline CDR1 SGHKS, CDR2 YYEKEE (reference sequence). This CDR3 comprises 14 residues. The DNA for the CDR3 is TGTGCCAGCAGCTTAGAACAGGCGAACACTGAAGCTTTCTTT. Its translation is CASSLEQANTEAFF.

CDR3 DNA: TGCGCCAGCAGCCGGGACAGGGCTAATTCACCCCTCCACTTT. Amino acids: CASSRDRANSPLHF. The chain uses TRBV5-1 and TRBJ1-6; 9 bases line up with TRBD1. V shed 4 bases, J shed 6 bases, and the junction held 2 bases outside the gene matches. The germline gives CDR1 SGHRS, CDR2 YFSETQ. This CDR3 has 14 amino acids.

The CDR3 is CASSIGATSGRNEQFF. DNA for the CDR3: TGTGCCAGTAGTATTGGGGCCACTAGCGGGAGAAATGAGCAGTTCTTC. The chain has TRBV19 and TRBJ2-1, with TRBD2 identical over 11 bases. Germline V gives CDR1 LNHDA, CDR2 SQIVND (reference sequence). CDR3 length: 16 residues. V was clipped by 3 bases and J by 7 bases; unmatched bases: 8.

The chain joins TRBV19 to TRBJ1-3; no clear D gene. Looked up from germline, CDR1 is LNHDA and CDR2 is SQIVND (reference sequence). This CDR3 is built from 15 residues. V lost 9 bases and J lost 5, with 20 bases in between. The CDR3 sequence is CASANRRNQRNTIYF. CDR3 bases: TGTGCCAGCGCCAATAGACGGAACCAGAGAAACACCATATATTTT. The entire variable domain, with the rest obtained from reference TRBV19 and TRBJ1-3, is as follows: DGGITQSPKYLFRKEGQNVTLSCEQNLNHDAMYWYRQDPGQGLRLIYYSQIVNDFQKGDIAEGYSVSREKKESFPLTVTSAQKNPTAFYLCASANRRNQRNTIYFGEGSWLTVV.

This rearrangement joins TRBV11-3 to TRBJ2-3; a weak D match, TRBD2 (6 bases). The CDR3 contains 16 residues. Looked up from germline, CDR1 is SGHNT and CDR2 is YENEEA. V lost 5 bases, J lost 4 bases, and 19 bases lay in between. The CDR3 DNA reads TGTGCCAGCAGCCAATACGGTAGGCGGGACGCAGATACGCAGTATTTT. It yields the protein CASSQYGRRDADTQYF.

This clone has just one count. DNA of the CDR3: TGTGCCAGCAGCTTAAGAGGCGGACAGGAGATTAACTATGGCTACACCTTC. Translating it yields CASSLRGGQEINYGYTF. V usage is TRBV7-9 and J usage is TRBJ1-2, with 7 positions matching TRBD1. The CDR3 covers 17 residues. Germline CDR1 reads SEHNR; CDR2 reads FQNEAQ (reference sequence). V was clipped by 2 bases and J by 1 base; unmatched bases: 10. Combining the CDR3 with reference TRBV7-9 and TRBJ1-2 gives the whole variable domain DTGVSQNPRHKITKRGQNVTFRCDPISEHNRLYWYRQTLGQGPEFLTYFQNEAQLEKSRLLSDRFSAERPKGSFSTLEIQRTEQGDSAMYLCASSLRGGQEINYGYTFGSGTRLTVV.